The 24 T cell receptor beta chains below were found in one sample sequenced in a study of OX40 agonist ivuxolimab in advanced cancers. Assay used: immunoSEQ multiplex PCR; TCRdb lists only in-frame clones, some missing. In the table there are fewer than 25,000 clones, roughly four fifths of which are singletons. The sample consisted of CD4+ or CD8+ T cells sorted from blood, taken in a trial of the OX40 agonist ivuxolimab. These receptors were obtained from an adult with an advanced solid tumor such as melanoma, head and neck, liver or kidney cancer.

This clone was found a few times. V and J are TRBV7-6 and TRBJ2-3; D not certain. Trimming cost V 4 bases and J 5 bases, with 4 bases left between them. Looked up from germline, CDR1 is SGHVS and CDR2 is FNYEAQ. CDR3 length: 11 amino acids. CDR3: CASSSEDTQYF. CDR3 bases: TGTGCCAGCAGCTCCGAAGATACGCAGTATTTT.

V usage is TRBV10-3 and J usage is TRBJ2-1; no firm D call. V lost 5 bases to trimming and J lost 4 bases, with 15 bases between them. The CDR3 loop spans 15 amino acids. Germline values: CDR1 ENHRY, CDR2 SYGVKD. CDR3 nucleotide sequence: TGTGCCATCAGTCCTATAGCATCTACTTACAATGAGCAGTTCTTC. Protein sequence: CAISPIASTYNEQFF.

The J gene is TRBJ2-5, the V gene TRBV7-9, with 15 bases identical to TRBD2. The trim removed 3 bases at V and 4 bases at J, leaving 12 bases unmatched. This CDR3 region has 19 residues. Per germline, CDR1 SEHNR and CDR2 FQNEAQ (reference sequence). The CDR3 sequence is CASSLGTSGGNVMAETQYF. CDR3 DNA: TGTGCCAGCAGCTTGGGGACTAGCGGGGGGAACGTGATGGCAGAGACCCAGTACTTC.

V usage is TRBV4-2 and J usage is TRBJ2-4; D may be TRBD1 or TRBD2 (5 bases each). CDR3 length equals 20 residues. CDR1 and CDR2 (germline): LGHNA, YNFKEQ. Trimming pared 3 bases from V and 1 base from J, leaving 25 bases between. The CDR3 region is CASSQGVSGVREGAKNIQYF. In DNA form, the CDR3 reads TGTGCCAGCAGCCAGGGGGTCAGTGGGGTGCGTGAGGGGGCCAAAAACATTCAGTACTTC.

As for this clone: Other DNA sequences within the sample encode an identical CDR3. V gene TRBV13 combines with J gene TRBJ2-7; 9 bases agree with TRBD2. With V trimmed by 1 base and J by 2 bases, 3 bases remained unmatched. The CDR3 runs 15 residues. Looked up from germline, CDR1 is PRHDT and CDR2 is FYEKMQ (reference sequence). This chain's CDR3 is CASSLVAGAPYEQYF. The CDR3 DNA reads TGTGCCAGCAGCTTAGTAGCGGGGGCCCCCTACGAGCAGTACTTC.

The genes are TRBV28 and TRBJ1-5; D uncertain. V lost 7 bases, J lost 0 bases, and 10 bases lay in between. Germline V gives CDR1 MDHEN, CDR2 SYDVKM. This CDR3 comprises 14 residues. CDR3 loop: CASKDSDSNQPQHF. The CDR3 DNA reads as TGTGCCAGCAAAGACTCGGATAGCAATCAGCCCCAGCATTTT.

This clone has a handful of counts. J is TRBJ2-3 and V is TRBV29-1; no reliable D call. CDR3 length equals 14 residues. The germline gives CDR1 SQVTM, CDR2 ANQGSEA. V was clipped by 4 bases and J by 0 bases, with 11 bases between them. The CDR3 DNA reads TGCAGCGTTGTTGTAGGATTAAGCACAGATACGCAGTATTTT. Translation: CSVVVGLSTDTQYF.

The chain recombines TRBV30 with TRBJ1-2; D gene unclear. The CDR3 spans 10 residues. Germline CDR1 and CDR2: GTSNPN and SVGIG (reference sequence). The V end was cut by 5 bases, the J end by 3 bases, with 4 bases between. The DNA of the CDR3 is TGTGCCTGGGGCCACTATGGCTACACCTTC. It codes for CAWGHYGYTF.

On this clone: At one boundary the junction diverges from the germline segment, which might be a read error. The rearrangement links TRBV11-3 to TRBJ2-2; no definite D call. The germline V gene has CDR1 SGHNT and CDR2 YENEEA. The CDR3 consists of 14 residues. CDR3: CASSRNQNAGELFF. The DNA of the CDR3 is TGTGCCAGCAGCCGTAACCAGAACGCCGGGGAGCTGTTTTTT.

The chain has TRBV19 and TRBJ2-5; 9 bases align to TRBD1. V was clipped by 3 bases and J by 2 bases; unmatched bases: 4. Per the germline V gene, CDR1 is LNHDA and CDR2 is SQIVND (reference sequence). The CDR3 sequence is 15 residues long. This CDR3 is CASSMPGQGQETQYF. CDR3 nucleotides: TGTGCCAGTAGTATGCCGGGACAGGGACAAGAGACCCAGTACTTC. Full variable domain (remainder filled in from reference TRBV19 and TRBJ2-5): DGGITQSPKYLFRKEGQNVTLSCEQNLNHDAMYWYRQDPGQGLRLIYYSQIVNDFQKGDIAEGYSVSREKKESFPLTVTSAQKNPTAFYLCASSMPGQGQETQYFGPGTRLLVL.

With respect to this clone: Additional DNA sequences in this sample encode the identical CDR3. As DNA, the CDR3 is TGTGCCAGCAGCTTAGTGGGCCATCGGGGGGGTCGCTCCTACAATGAGCAGTTCTTC. It encodes CASSLVGHRGGRSYNEQFF. This chain connects TRBV7-2 to TRBJ2-1; 8 bases are shared with TRBD2. After removal of 1 base from V and 0 bases from J, the junction contained 11 bases not matched to a gene. Germline lookup yields CDR1 SGHTA and CDR2 FQGNSA. The CDR3 is 19 residues long.

CDR3 nucleotides: TGTGCCAGCAGTGGTTCCTACGAGCAGTACTTC. It specifies CASSGSYEQYF. This rearrangement joins TRBV2 to TRBJ2-7, with D uncertain. This CDR3 is built from 11 residues. Germline CDR1 reads SNHLY; CDR2 reads FYNNEI. V was shortened by 4 bases and J by 1 base, with 2 bases between the two germline ends.

The chain employs TRBV7-2 and TRBJ2-1; 7 nucleotides align to TRBD2. This CDR3 has 15 residues. Per the germline V gene, CDR1 is SGHTA and CDR2 is FQGNSA. With V trimmed by 3 bases and J by 5 bases, 7 bases remained unmatched. CDR3 nucleotide sequence: TGTGCCAGCAGCTTCAACGGGGGGTTAAACAATGAGCAGTTCTTC. Encoded protein: CASSFNGGLNNEQFF.

The chain carries TRBV29-1 and TRBJ2-1, with D tentatively TRBD1 (5 bases). Between the trimmed V and J ends, which lost 6 bases and 0 bases, there was a span of 12 bases. The CDR3 totals 14 residues. Germline V CDR1 and CDR2: SQVTM, ANQGSEA. CDR3: CSVRQPVSYNEQFF. DNA for the CDR3: TGCAGCGTACGACAGCCGGTCTCCTACAATGAGCAGTTCTTC.

The V call is TRBV6-5, the J call TRBJ1-2; D is unresolved. From germline, CDR1 is MNHEY and CDR2 SVGAGI. V was pared by 8 bases and J by 14 bases, with 12 bases between. The CDR3 covers 9 residues. CDR3 sequence reads: CASGEPPTF. In DNA form, the CDR3 reads TGTGCCAGCGGGGAGCCTCCAACCTTC.

V and J are TRBV28 and TRBJ2-3, with D tentatively TRBD2 (7 bases). The CDR3 extends over 15 amino acids. Trimming took off 3 bases at V and 5 bases at J, with 15 bases between the two ends. Germline V lookup: CDR1 MDHEN, CDR2 SYDVKM. As DNA, the CDR3 is TGTGCCAGCAGTTTCCAACAGGGAGGGGTAGATACGCAGTATTTT. Translated: CASSFQQGGVDTQYF.

J is TRBJ1-2 and V is TRBV7-3; D is ambiguous. The germline CDR1 and CDR2 sequences are SGHTA and FQGTGA. The CDR3 length is 13 residues. V lost 5 bases and J 7 bases, leaving 14 bases between the germline ends. CDR3 residues: CASSPFKGSGYTF. The DNA for the CDR3 is TGTGCCAGCAGCCCCTTTAAGGGTTCTGGCTACACCTTC. The complete variable domain, with remaining parts taken from reference TRBV7-3 and TRBJ1-2, reads GAGVSQTPSNKVTEKGKYVELRCDPISGHTALYWYRQSLGQGPEFLIYFQGTGAADDSGLPNDRFFAVRPEGSVSTLKIQRTERGDSAVYLCASSPFKGSGYTFGSGTRLTVV.

As DNA, the CDR3 is TGTGCCAGCAGGACCGGGACAGGGGGTTACGAGCAGTACTTC. This translates into CASRTGTGGYEQYF. The genes are TRBV28 and TRBJ2-5, with 11 bases fitting TRBD1. With the DNA end fitting TRBJ2-7 better, the J assignment may be wrong. Germline V gene lookup returns CDR1 MDHEN and CDR2 SYDVKM. This CDR3 is built from 14 residues.

This clone was counted only a few times. The rearrangement links TRBV28 to TRBJ1-1; TRBD1 agrees at 7 bases. Trimming removed 7 bases from V and 11 bases from J; junction bases left unmatched: 10. CDR1 MDHEN and CDR2 SYDVKM come from the germline V gene. This CDR3 comprises 12 residues. The DNA of the CDR3 is TGTGCCAGCACCATTGCGACAGGGAAGGCTTTCTTT. It encodes CASTIATGKAFF.

By its share, this clone is large. This chain uses TRBV6-5 with TRBJ2-5; D might be TRBD2 (6 bases). V dropped 0 bases and J dropped 1 base, with 6 bases sitting between them. Germline loops: CDR1 MNHEY, CDR2 SVGAGI. The CDR3 extends over 14 amino acids. CDR3 region: CASSYSGGQETQYF. The CDR3, as DNA: TGTGCCAGCAGTTACTCGGGGGGCCAAGAGACCCAGTACTTC.

The V gene is TRBV30, the J gene TRBJ1-1; D perhaps matches TRBD1 (5 bases). The CDR3 is 11 residues long. V was shortened by 3 bases and J by 6 bases, with 8 bases between the two germline ends. Germline V gene lookup returns CDR1 GTSNPN and CDR2 SVGIG (reference sequence). The CDR3 region is CAWRAGSEAFF. For the CDR3, the DNA is TGTGCCTGGAGGGCAGGGTCTGAAGCTTTCTTT.

In the case of this clone: This specimen includes other DNA sequences encoding the same CDR3. The V and J genes are TRBV10-1 and TRBJ1-1; D gene ambiguous. CDR3 length: 13 amino acids. Trimming shortened V by 6 bases and J by 4 bases, and 12 bases separated the two germline ends. Germline-derived CDR1 and CDR2 are WNHNN and SYGVQD (reference sequence). The CDR3: CASSSGRGTEAFF. For the CDR3, the DNA is TGCGCCAGCAGCTCCGGACGGGGCACTGAAGCTTTCTTT.

By sample fraction, this clone is medium-sized. The chain has TRBV27 and TRBJ1-1, with D uncertain. V was clipped by 4 bases and J by 4 bases, with 13 bases between them. The V gene's germline CDR1 is MNHEY and CDR2 SMNVEV (reference sequence). This CDR3 comprises 14 residues. The CDR3 is CASSSPFQLTEAFF. CDR3 in DNA: TGTGCCAGCAGTTCACCCTTCCAGCTCACTGAAGCTTTCTTT.

The chain uses TRBV9 and TRBJ2-7; D is possibly TRBD2 (6 bases). The CDR3 spans 15 residues. V was shortened by 0 bases and J by 6 bases, with 16 bases between the two germline ends. Germline lookup yields CDR1 SGDLS and CDR2 YYNGEE. DNA of the CDR3: TGTGCCAGCAGCGTAGATGGGACCCCAGCGGGCGAGCAGTACTTC. Residues: CASSVDGTPAGEQYF.